The 20 T cell receptor beta chains below were found in one sample sequenced in a study of T-cell reconstitution after alpha-beta-depleted transplantation in children. Unique molecular identifiers were built into the TCRbeta library. One entry per CDR3 protein results from TCRdb running MiXCR on the PCR reads. Of approximately 210,000 distinct CDR3 sequences in the sample, about a sixth were seen once. Sequenced here: PBMCs, mostly from graft donor cells, sampled 360 days after TCRalphabeta/CD19-depleted stem cell transplant. These receptors came from a male patient between 2 and 9 years old who had a stem cell transplant for acute lymphoblastic leukemia, so the T cells may come from the graft donor.

CDR3 loop: CASKRGETEAFF. CDR3 nucleotide sequence: TGCGCCAGCAAAAGGGGGGAAACTGAAGCTTTCTTT. The V call is TRBV5-1, the J call TRBJ1-1, with D possibly being TRBD1 (6 bases). CDR1 SGHRS and CDR2 YFSETQ come from the germline V gene. Between the trimmed V and J ends, which lost 6 bases and 5 bases, there was a span of 11 bases. CDR3 size: 12 residues.

The genes are TRBV14 and TRBJ2-3; tentative D call: TRBD2 (7 bases). Germline values: CDR1 SGHDN, CDR2 FVKESK. This CDR3 is built from 15 residues. Trimming stripped 4 bases from V and 3 bases from J, with 14 bases between. CDR3 loop: CASSLYGGRTDTQYF. DNA of the CDR3: TGTGCCAGCAGCCTATACGGGGGGCGGACAGATACGCAGTATTTT.

This clonotype was counted only a few times. The genes are TRBV6-1 and TRBJ2-2; D uncertain. Germline lookup yields CDR1 MNHNS and CDR2 SASEGT. The V gene lost 6 bases and the J gene lost 4 bases, with 9 bases spanning the gap. The CDR3 has 13 amino acids. The DNA for the CDR3 is TGTGCCAGCAGAGTCAGACTCACCGGGGAGCTGTTTTTT. Protein product: CASRVRLTGELFF.

V gene TRBV29-1 combines with J gene TRBJ2-3; 7 bases are a match to TRBD1. The CDR3 length is 13 residues. Germline V gives CDR1 SQVTM, CDR2 ANQGSEA. V lost 3 bases, J lost 14 bases, and 14 bases stayed unmatched. The CDR3 sequence: CSVDRGAKGAPYF. CDR3 coding DNA: TGCAGCGTTGATAGAGGGGCCAAGGGGGCTCCGTATTTT.

This clonotype has just a few counts. The chain links TRBV5-1 to TRBJ2-3, with 8 nucleotides matching TRBD1. Germline V CDR1 and CDR2: SGHRS, YFSETQ. CDR3 length: 14 residues. Trimming cost V 3 bases and J 4 bases; bases outside gene matches: 4. The CDR3 reads CASSSGQGPDTQYF. As DNA, the CDR3 is TGCGCCAGCAGCTCCGGACAGGGACCAGATACGCAGTATTTT.

This sequence joins TRBV3-1 and TRBJ1-1, with 9 positions matching TRBD1. The CDR3 consists of 15 residues. V shed 4 bases and J 3 bases; nucleotides not matched to a gene: 6. From germline, CDR1 is LGHDT and CDR2 YNNKEL (reference sequence). The CDR3 coding sequence is TGTGCCAGCAGCCGTGGGACAGGGAGAGACACTGAAGCTTTCTTT. The encoded protein is CASSRGTGRDTEAFF.

This clonotype was seen a handful of times. This chain uses TRBV7-3 with TRBJ1-6; perhaps TRBD1 as D (6 bases). The CDR3 is made up of 16 amino acids. Germline V gene lookup returns CDR1 SGHTA and CDR2 FQGTGA. V lost 2 bases and J 9 bases, leaving 17 bases between the germline ends. CDR3 coding DNA: TGTGCCAGCAGCTTAGAGGGGGGTTTGAATGTTTCACCCCTCCACTTT. Residues: CASSLEGGLNVSPLHF.

The chain joins TRBV5-1 to TRBJ1-1; D gene ambiguous. Trimming shortened V by 2 bases and J by 1 base, and 12 bases separated the two germline ends. Looked up from germline, CDR1 is SGHRS and CDR2 is YFSETQ. CDR3 length: 15 residues. The CDR3 DNA reads as TGCGCCAGCAGCTTAGGAGCTACCGGGAACACTGAAGCTTTCTTT. Protein product: CASSLGATGNTEAFF.

This clonotype is medium-sized. The chain is built from TRBV12-3 or TRBV12-4 and TRBJ1-4; TRBD1 agrees at 8 bases. The CDR3 runs 14 residues. V shed 6 bases, J shed 7 bases, and the junction held 7 bases outside the gene matches. The CDR3 here is CASRRRQGSEKLFF. The CDR3 nucleotides read TGTGCCAGCAGGCGTAGACAGGGGAGTGAAAAACTGTTTTTT.

In this sample, this clonotype turned up a few times. The chain links TRBV18 to TRBJ2-3, with a possible D match to TRBD1 (5 bases). Per the germline V gene, CDR1 is KGHSH and CDR2 is LQKENI. Trimming left V 3 bases short and J 4 bases short, with 8 bases between. CDR3 size: 13 residues. The chain's CDR3 is CASSPGASDTQYF. DNA for the CDR3: TGTGCCAGCTCACCTGGGGCGTCAGATACGCAGTATTTT.

This clonotype was counted between two and nine times. This chain uses TRBV7-6 with TRBJ1-6, with D maybe TRBD1 (6 bases). V was pared by 6 bases and J by 0 bases, with 18 bases between. CDR3 size: 18 residues. The germline CDR1 and CDR2 sequences are SGHVS and FNYEAQ. In DNA, the CDR3 is TGTGCCAGCAGACGGGACAAGCAAATCGGCTCCTATAATTCACCCCTCCACTTT. It encodes CASRRDKQIGSYNSPLHF.

This clonotype has more than one count but fewer than ten. This chain connects TRBV15 to TRBJ2-5; D possibly corresponds to TRBD1 (6 bases). Germline loops: CDR1 LNHNV, CDR2 YYDKDF (reference sequence). This CDR3 is 15 amino acids long. Trimming left V 0 bases short and J 5 bases short, with 13 bases between. The CDR3 bases are TGTGCCACCAGCAGAGATGCAGGGGATTTGGAGACCCAGTACTTC. It translates to CATSRDAGDLETQYF.

This clonotype was seen a few times. CDR3: CASSPGEQSNSPLHF. DNA for the CDR3: TGCGCCAGCAGTCCAGGGGAGCAATCTAATTCACCCCTCCACTTT. The chain couples TRBV5-1 to TRBJ1-6; D may be TRBD1 (6 bases). With 5 bases removed from V and 6 bases from J, the gap between germline ends came to 15 bases. Per the germline V gene, CDR1 is SGHRS and CDR2 is YFSETQ. The CDR3 runs 15 residues.

This clonotype showed up just a few times. This chain joins TRBV20-1 and TRBJ2-7; 8 positions match TRBD1. V lost 5 bases to trimming and J lost 1 base; unmatched junction nucleotides: 7. The germline gives CDR1 DFQATT, CDR2 SNEGSKA (reference sequence). CDR3 size: 14 residues. CDR3 in amino acids: CSAPRTGSSYEQYF. CDR3 DNA: TGCAGTGCTCCGAGGACAGGGAGTTCCTACGAGCAGTACTTC.

Comment on this clonotype: Since no conserved phenylalanine or tryptophan closes the CDR3, a read error is the likely cause. The chain is built from TRBV9 and TRBJ2-3; 8 bases match TRBD2. The ends lost 3 bases at V and 2 bases at J; junction bases unmatched: 2. The CDR3 spans 14 residues. Germline V CDR1 and CDR2: SGDLS, YYNGEE. As DNA, the CDR3 is TGTGCCAGCAGCGGGACTAGCAACACAGATACGCAGTATGTT. Encoded protein: CASSGTSNTDTQYV.

This clonotype has a handful of counts. The V and J genes are TRBV5-1 and TRBJ1-1; D is perhaps TRBD1 (6 bases). The V and J ends lost 1 base and 1 base respectively, with 11 bases between them. Germline lookup yields CDR1 SGHRS and CDR2 YFSETQ. The CDR3 runs to 15 residues. Here the CDR3 reads CASSLFGTPNTEAFF. The CDR3 coding sequence is TGCGCCAGCAGCTTGTTCGGGACACCGAACACTGAAGCTTTCTTT.

The genes are TRBV29-1 and TRBJ2-5; 7 nucleotides line up with TRBD2. Trimming at V came to 2 bases and at J to 2 bases, leaving 8 bases not matched to a gene. From germline, CDR1 is SQVTM and CDR2 ANQGSEA. The CDR3 spans 15 residues. The DNA of the CDR3 is TGCAGCGTTGAAAGTGAGCGGGGCACTCAAGAGACCCAGTACTTC. Translated, it gives CSVESERGTQETQYF.

The chain is built from TRBV12-3 or TRBV12-4 and TRBJ2-7; D is undetermined. The length of the CDR3 is 12 residues. The V end lost 7 bases, the J end lost 1 base, and 8 bases lay between the germline ends. In DNA, the CDR3 is TGTGCCAGCACCTCGGTGTCCTACGAGCAGTACTTC. It is translated as CASTSVSYEQYF.

The J gene is TRBJ1-1, the V gene TRBV10-3; weak D call: TRBD1 (5 bases). This CDR3 is 15 amino acids long. Between the trimmed V and J ends, which lost 5 bases and 3 bases, there was a span of 16 bases. Looked up from germline, CDR1 is ENHRY and CDR2 is SYGVKD. This CDR3 reads CAISSTRGLDTEAFF. In DNA, the CDR3 is TGTGCCATCAGTTCAACGCGGGGGTTGGACACTGAAGCTTTCTTT.

This clonotype has a handful of counts. V gene TRBV12-3 or TRBV12-4 combines with J gene TRBJ2-2; 10 nucleotides match TRBD2. After removal of 6 bases from V and 0 bases from J, the junction contained 4 bases not matched to a gene. The CDR3 totals 16 residues. The CDR3 is CASSSGGAPNTGELFF. Here the CDR3 DNA reads TGTGCCAGCAGCAGCGGGGGGGCCCCGAACACCGGGGAGCTGTTTTTT.